This TCR beta chain comes out of a study of control samples from healthy donors and cancer patients. Some clones are missing from TCRdb's copy, which holds only in-frame ones; the method was immunoSEQ multiplex PCR. The table includes about 49,000 clones, around 90% detected once. The CDR3 runs 14 residues. Germline V gives CDR1 MNHEY, CDR2 SVGEGT. Deletions cut 2 bases from V and 5 bases from J, with 9 bases between. The sample consisted of PBMCs. The rearrangement links TRBV6-2 or TRBV6-3 to TRBJ2-2, with D possibly TRBD1 on 6 matching bases. The TCR comes from a man aged 30 to 45 with colorectal cancer. CDR3 in DNA: TGTGCCAGCAGTTACGGACAGCTAACCGGGGAGCTGTTTTTT. Protein: CASSYGQLTGELFF.